The next 27 T cell receptor beta chains were all read from a single sample in a study of beta chain features in type 1 diabetes. The whole isolated RNA underwent reverse transcription, so sequencing captured expressed TCRB transcripts. Measured with immunoSEQ multiplex PCR; TCRdb has only the in-frame clones, and not every one. The data contain 330,000 or so clones, about 14% of them singletons. Sequenced: central memory CD4+ T cells from blood. The receptor source for this set is a man aged 25 to 45 in good health.

V gene TRBV18 combines with J gene TRBJ2-5; no clear D gene. V was cut by 1 base and J by 1 base, with 4 bases left in between. The CDR3 runs 13 residues. The germline V gene encodes CDR1 KGHSH and CDR2 LQKENI. DNA for the CDR3: TGTGCCAGCTCACCACAGGGCCAAGAGACCCAGTACTTC. It translates to CASSPQGQETQYF.

The rearrangement uses TRBV6-1 and TRBJ2-7; perhaps TRBD1 as D (5 bases). This CDR3 is built from 13 residues. Germline lookup yields CDR1 MNHNS and CDR2 SASEGT. The V end lost 5 bases, the J end lost 3 bases, and 11 bases lay between the germline ends. The CDR3 DNA is TGTGCCAGCAGTAAAGACAGCTACTACGAGCAGTACGTC. It encodes CASSKDSYYEQYV.

This clone was detected many times. The same CDR3 can be traced to other DNA sequences in this sample. The chain recombines TRBV11-2 with TRBJ2-3; 8 positions agree with TRBD1. The germline gives CDR1 SGHAT, CDR2 FQNNGV. This CDR3 contains 16 residues. The junction had 12 bases not matched to a gene; V was cut back by 5 bases and J by 5 bases. Here the CDR3 DNA reads TGTGCCAGCAGCCCTACGCCAGGGGGCCGGGGAGATACGCAGTATTTT. It specifies CASSPTPGGRGDTQYF.

A few counts support this clone. V and J are TRBV7-9 and TRBJ2-2; tentative D call: TRBD2 (6 bases). The V end was cut by 2 bases, the J end by 4 bases, with 11 bases between. CDR3 length: 15 residues. Germline V gives CDR1 SEHNR, CDR2 FQNEAQ (reference sequence). The CDR3 is CASSLLPGSTGELFF. In nucleotides, the CDR3 is TGTGCCAGCAGCTTACTTCCCGGGAGCACCGGGGAGCTGTTTTTT.

This clone was seen ten or more times. The chain uses TRBV6-6 and TRBJ2-3, with TRBD2 matching 13 bases. The CDR3 consists of 15 residues. Germline V gives CDR1 MNHNY, CDR2 SVGAGI (reference sequence). Losses at the gene ends were 2 bases for V and 6 bases for J; bases not matched to a gene: 2. CDR3 amino acids: CASSYGTSGMDTQYF. The DNA for the CDR3 is TGTGCCAGCAGTTACGGGACTAGCGGGATGGATACGCAGTATTTT.

The rearrangement uses TRBV4-3 and TRBJ1-1; D might be TRBD1 (6 bases). The CDR3 sequence is 16 residues long. The V gene lost 1 base and the J gene lost 1 base, with 13 bases spanning the gap. Germline V gene data show CDR1 as LGHNA and CDR2 as YSLEER. The CDR3 loop reads CASSQGQGMGNTEAFF. The CDR3 region has the DNA TGCGCCAGCAGCCAAGGGCAGGGGATGGGGAACACTGAAGCTTTCTTT.

The rearrangement joins TRBV7-8 to TRBJ2-7, with D unclear. Germline lookup yields CDR1 SGHVS and CDR2 FQNEAQ. Deletions cut 1 base from V and 0 bases from J, with 13 bases between. This CDR3 spans 16 amino acids. The CDR3 DNA reads TGTGCCAGCAGCTTAGTTCGAACAGCCAGCTCCTACGAGCAGTACTTC. Translated: CASSLVRTASSYEQYF.

This clone has a handful of counts. The gene calls are TRBV30 and TRBJ1-2; no definite D call. This CDR3 region has 12 residues. CDR1 is GTSNPN and CDR2 is SVGIG in the germline V gene (reference sequence). The ends were cut back, 0 bases at V and 13 bases at J, with 15 bases in the middle. The chain's CDR3 is CAWSVDGFAVTF. CDR3 nucleotide sequence: TGTGCCTGGAGTGTCGACGGATTCGCGGTCACCTTC.

In this sample, this clone turned up a few times. The V gene is TRBV6-5, the J gene TRBJ2-7; 7 bases line up with TRBD1. This CDR3 region has 13 residues. The V gene's germline CDR1 is MNHEY and CDR2 SVGAGI. Trimming removed 6 bases from V and 2 bases from J; junction bases left unmatched: 4. CDR3 sequence reads: CASRPGQPYEQYV. The CDR3 nucleotides are TGTGCCAGCAGGCCGGGACAGCCCTACGAGCAGTACGTC.

CDR3 sequence: CASSLEWGFTQYF. In DNA form, the CDR3 reads TGCGCCAGCAGCTTGGAATGGGGATTTACGCAGTATTTT. The chain recombines TRBV5-1 with TRBJ2-3, with no clear D. V was trimmed by 0 bases and J by 8 bases, leaving 10 bases between them. From germline, CDR1 is SGHRS and CDR2 YFSETQ. This CDR3 region has 13 residues.

The V gene is TRBV7-2, the J gene TRBJ2-2, with D perhaps matching TRBD2 (5 bases). Between the trimmed V and J ends, which lost 11 bases and 1 base, there was a span of 11 bases. The CDR3 loop spans 13 amino acids. Germline loops: CDR1 SGHTA, CDR2 FQGNSA. In DNA form, the CDR3 reads TGTGCCGGGAGCCAAGGGAACACCGGGGAGCTGTTTTTT. Translation gives CAGSQGNTGELFF.

This clone has more than one count but fewer than ten. The chain couples TRBV5-4 to TRBJ2-7, with TRBD1 matching over 7 bases. Germline CDR1 is SGHNT and CDR2 is YYREEE (reference sequence). This CDR3 is 15 amino acids long. J gave up 4 bases and V 4 bases, and 11 bases lay outside the gene matches. The CDR3 loop is CASSQQDRSSYEQYF. The CDR3 nucleotides read TGTGCCAGCAGCCAACAGGACAGGTCATCATACGAGCAGTACTTC.

This clone was picked up a small number of times. This chain links TRBV6-1 with TRBJ2-5; no definite D call. V was pared by 5 bases and J by 3 bases, with 7 bases between. This CDR3 contains 12 residues. Germline assignment: CDR1 MNHNS and CDR2 SASEGT. The chain's CDR3 is CASSSSEETQYF. The CDR3 DNA is TGTGCCAGCAGTTCGAGTGAAGAGACCCAGTACTTC.

In this sample, this clone turned up a few times. The chain recombines TRBV7-2 with TRBJ2-1; 8 nucleotides match TRBD1. CDR1 SGHTA and CDR2 FQGNSA come from the germline V gene. V dropped 1 base and J dropped 4; count of bases not matched to a gene: 3. The CDR3 loop spans 15 amino acids. The CDR3 DNA sequence: TGTGCCAGCAGCTTAGGGGACAGGCCTTACAATGAGCAGTTCTTC. Its protein product is CASSLGDRPYNEQFF.

The chain employs TRBV25-1 and TRBJ1-2, with a tentative D call TRBD1 (5 bases). Germline V gene data show CDR1 as MGHDK and CDR2 as SYGVNS. This CDR3 spans 12 amino acids. V was shortened by 4 bases and J by 8 bases, with 11 bases between the two germline ends. The CDR3 here is CASSVRGDGYTF. The CDR3 DNA sequence: TGTGCCAGCAGTGTCCGGGGGGACGGCTACACCTTC.

The CDR3 sequence is CASSLDFRLAYEQYV. CDR3 bases: TGTGCCAGCAGCTTAGATTTCAGGCTGGCCTACGAGCAGTACGTC. The V gene is TRBV7-2, the J gene TRBJ2-7, with D unresolved. Germline V gives CDR1 SGHTA, CDR2 FQGNSA. This CDR3 has 15 amino acids. V was cut by 1 base and J by 2 bases, with 12 bases left in between.

The CDR3 region has the DNA TGTGCCAGCAGCTCGGGACGGAGGGACACTGAAGCTTTCTTT. Protein: CASSSGRRDTEAFF. The chain combines TRBV11-3 with TRBJ1-1; tentative D call: TRBD1 (5 bases). Germline loops: CDR1 SGHNT, CDR2 YENEEA. CDR3 length: 14 residues. Trimming cost V 4 bases and J 3 bases, with 12 bases left between them.

The sample holds a few counts of this clone. V gene TRBV4-1 combines with J gene TRBJ1-1; D perhaps matches TRBD1 (6 bases). This CDR3 comprises 16 residues. Germline V gene lookup returns CDR1 MGHRA and CDR2 YSYEKL. Trimming cost V 3 bases and J 5 bases, with 19 bases left between them. The CDR3: CASSQAPNRVGTEAFF. CDR3 in DNA: TGCGCCAGCAGCCAGGCCCCAAACAGGGTTGGAACTGAAGCTTTCTTT.

This clone was counted only a few times. The J gene is TRBJ2-3, the V gene TRBV7-8; 8 bases map to TRBD2. This CDR3 is built from 17 residues. After removal of 3 bases from V and 0 bases from J, the junction contained 8 bases not matched to a gene. CDR1 and CDR2 (germline): SGHVS, FQNEAQ. The CDR3 nucleotides read TGTGCCAGCAGCTTCGTAGCTGCGGGGGGAAGCACAGATACGCAGTATTTT. Protein product: CASSFVAAGGSTDTQYF.

A note on this clone: Other DNA sequences in this specimen translate into the identical CDR3. This chain uses TRBV9 with TRBJ1-1; TRBD1 matches 7 bases. This CDR3 has 16 residues. J lost 5 bases, V lost 0 bases, and 10 bases had no gene match. The germline gives CDR1 SGDLS, CDR2 YYNGEE. DNA of the CDR3: TGTGCCAGCAGCGTAGGGACAGGCCGAAGCGGGACTGAAGCTTTCTTT. Residues: CASSVGTGRSGTEAFF.

The chain joins TRBV11-2 to TRBJ2-3; TRBD2 is a possible D gene (5 bases). The length of the CDR3 is 16 residues. V was shortened by 2 bases and J by 5 bases, with 17 bases between the two germline ends. Germline V lookup: CDR1 SGHAT, CDR2 FQNNGV. The CDR3 nucleotides are TGTGCCAGCAGCTTACATCGGAGCGGTCCGGGAGATACGCAGTATTTT. This codes for CASSLHRSGPGDTQYF.

CDR3 loop: CASSGTAGGPETQYF. Here the CDR3 DNA reads TGTGCCAGCAGCGGAACAGCGGGGGGGCCAGAGACCCAGTACTTC. V gene TRBV7-2 combines with J gene TRBJ2-5; the match to TRBD2 covers 10 bases. The ends lost 5 bases at V and 4 bases at J; junction bases unmatched: 7. The CDR3 totals 15 residues. Germline CDR1 is SGHTA and CDR2 is FQGNSA. Filled out from reference TRBV7-2 and TRBJ2-5, the complete variable domain reads GAGVSQSPSNKVTEKGKDVELRCDPISGHTALYWYRQSLGQGLEFLIYFQGNSAPDKSGLPSDRFSAERTGGSVSTLTIQRTQQEDSAVYLCASSGTAGGPETQYFGPGTRLLVL.

This clone was found a few times. In nucleotides, the CDR3 is TGTGCCAGCAGCTTGGGGGGGGCTACAAACATTCAGTACTTC. The encoded protein is CASSLGGATNIQYF. This chain uses TRBV5-4 with TRBJ2-4; D is perhaps TRBD1 or TRBD2 (6 bases each). The CDR3 has 14 amino acids. The V gene's germline CDR1 is SGHNT and CDR2 YYREEE (reference sequence). The V end lost 0 bases, the J end lost 6 bases, and 10 bases lay between the germline ends.

A few counts support this clone. V and J are TRBV11-3 and TRBJ2-1, with TRBD1 matching over 8 bases. CDR3 length: 15 amino acids. Germline V gene sequence: CDR1 SGHNT, CDR2 YENEEA. V dropped 6 bases and J dropped 6; count of bases not matched to a gene: 10. The DNA of the CDR3 is TGTGCCAGCAGAGTAGGAGCAGGGGGCGTCAATGAGCAGTTCTTC. Translating it yields CASRVGAGGVNEQFF.

This sequence joins TRBV6-5 and TRBJ1-5; no clear D gene. V lost 7 bases to trimming and J lost 7 bases, with 11 bases between them. The germline CDR1 and CDR2 sequences are MNHEY and SVGAGI. The CDR3 is made up of 12 amino acids. The chain's CDR3 is CASKEGKQPQHF. CDR3 nucleotide sequence: TGTGCCAGCAAGGAGGGTAAGCAGCCCCAGCATTTT.

The gene calls are TRBV4-3 and TRBJ2-1; D uncertain. CDR1 is LGHNA and CDR2 is YSLEER in the germline V gene. The CDR3 runs 15 residues. V lost 1 base and J lost 8, with 15 bases in between. DNA for the CDR3: TGCGCCAGCAGCCAAGTTTCCCCTGGCACCGATGAGCAGTTCTTC. Translation gives CASSQVSPGTDEQFF.

This clone was detected only a few times. Other DNA sequences in this specimen translate into the identical CDR3. The V call is TRBV5-1, the J call TRBJ2-3; 10 bases line up with TRBD2. V trimming: 7 bases; J trimming: 3 bases; junction bases outside the gene matches: 5. Germline-derived CDR1 and CDR2 are SGHRS and YFSETQ. This CDR3 has 14 amino acids. CDR3 in DNA: TGCGCCAGCTCAAATAGCGGGGGGACAGATACGCAGTATTTT. Amino acid sequence: CASSNSGGTDTQYF.